The 5 T cell receptor beta chains below come from one sample, sequenced in a study of T cells after somatic rescue of genetic block. Profiling relied on immunoSEQ multiplex PCR, and the TCRdb table lists in-frame clones only, not all of them. This sample has about 14,000 clones, with around 70% found just once. Sequenced sample: peripheral blood mononuclear cells (PBMCs). Receptors originate from a boy aged 5 to 17.

V gene TRBV5-4 combines with J gene TRBJ2-2; possible D gene TRBD1, 6 bases. The CDR3 runs 13 residues. From germline, CDR1 is SGHNT and CDR2 YYREEE (reference sequence). The germline V and J ends were trimmed by 2 bases and 9 bases, with 11 bases remaining between them. Here the CDR3 DNA reads TGTGCCAGCAGCTTCCAGGGACAAAGGGAGCTGTTTTTT. Amino acid sequence: CASSFQGQRELFF.

This clone appeared a few times. This sequence joins TRBV7-9 and TRBJ2-5; D perhaps matches TRBD1 (5 bases). In germline, CDR1 is SEHNR, CDR2 FQNEAQ (reference sequence). CDR3 size: 15 residues. V was clipped by 3 bases and J by 5 bases, with 16 bases between them. The CDR3 spells CASSLGPRPVETQYF. Written as DNA, the CDR3 is TGTGCCAGCAGCTTGGGGCCACGGCCTGTTGAGACCCAGTACTTC.

By proportion, this clone is medium-sized (0.01 to 0.1%). The chain is built from TRBV19 and TRBJ1-4; TRBD1 aligns across 11 bases. The CDR3 extends over 16 amino acids. CDR1 LNHDA and CDR2 SQIVND come from the germline V gene (reference sequence). Trimming took 3 bases from V and 4 from J; bases not matched to a gene: 4. The CDR3 reads CASSIGQGAVNEKLFF. In nucleotides, the CDR3 is TGTGCCAGTAGTATCGGACAGGGGGCCGTTAATGAAAAACTGTTTTTT.

Only a few counts were recorded for this clone. This chain links TRBV6-6 with TRBJ2-7; the D gene is possibly TRBD1 (5 bases). Germline V CDR1 and CDR2: MNHNY, SVGAGI (reference sequence). Trimming took 2 bases from V and 2 from J, leaving 7 bases between them. The CDR3 has 13 residues. The CDR3 is CASSYGHTYEQYF. Here the CDR3 DNA reads TGTGCCAGCAGTTACGGACATACCTACGAGCAGTACTTC.

The chain carries TRBV5-1 and TRBJ2-3, with D perhaps TRBD2 (5 bases). The CDR3 totals 15 residues. Trimming took 2 bases from V and 3 from J, leaving 13 bases between them. Looked up from germline, CDR1 is SGHRS and CDR2 is YFSETQ. The CDR3 nucleotides are TGCGCCAGCAGCTTAACGGGATGGAGGACAGATACGCAGTATTTT. It translates to CASSLTGWRTDTQYF.